Detailed here is one T cell receptor beta chain. Germline V gene sequence: CDR1 MNHGY, CDR2 SAAAGT. The germline V and J ends were trimmed by 2 bases and 2 bases, with 6 bases remaining between them. This CDR3 has 13 amino acids. As handled by the study authors: Counts of nucleated cells, estimated from reference gene primer amplification, were obtained. Only in-frame clones appear in the TCRdb table, and some are missing; sequencing was by immunoSEQ multiplex PCR. From that table come the V and J calls and clone size; the DNA was used to work out D and trimming. The table includes around 300,000 clones, roughly 89% detected once. This sample was included in a study of blood T cell repertoires in COVID-19. Study as a whole: Specimens from acute and convalescent COVID-19 originated in the United States, Italy and Spain. From T cells, B-cell-depleted T cells, or PBMCs came the material, which was cDNA or gDNA.

The chain couples TRBV6-8 to TRBJ1-2; D ambiguous. Specimen: peripheral blood. The origin of this receptor is a woman in her twenties or thirties with active or convalescent COVID-19. CDR3 DNA sequence: TGTGCCAGCAGTTACGCGCCCAACTATGGCTACACCTTC. Amino acids: CASSYAPNYGYTF.